The following is a TCR beta chain sequence with its context. Germline CDR1 and CDR2: MNHEY and SVGAGI. This CDR3 region has 13 residues. V lost 5 bases, J lost 3 bases, and 11 bases lay in between. Blood samples were obtained at baseline, cycle 4 day 1, and cycle 7 day 1. Sequenced by immunoSEQ multiplex PCR; TCRdb stores in-frame clones only, minus some. This table holds 75,000 to 100,000 clones, about four fifths found once. This sample is part of a study of OX40 agonist ivuxolimab in advanced cancers. This rearrangement joins TRBV6-5 to TRBJ2-7; D might be TRBD1 (6 bases). Sequences were derived from CD4+ or CD8+ T cells sorted from blood, sampled in a trial of the OX40 agonist ivuxolimab. The clonotype comes from an adult with an advanced solid tumor such as melanoma, head and neck, liver or kidney cancer. The CDR3 sequence is CASSRDTNYEQYF. The CDR3 nucleotides are TGTGCCAGCAGTAGGGACACCAACTACGAGCAGTACTTC.